These 28 T cell receptor beta chains share one sample of origin, sequenced in a study of response to subunit inactivated influenza vaccine. TCRdb passed the RT-PCR reads through MiXCR, listing each CDR3 protein once. This sample yields about 800,000 distinct CDR3 sequences, of which 21% are seen a single time; 10% to 13% belongs to the top ten. This material consisted of PBMCs from blood, taken roughly 5 days after vaccination. The receptors originated from a man aged 50 to 60 who received an inactivated influenza vaccine.

The genes are TRBV24-1 and TRBJ2-3, with TRBD1 matching over 7 bases. The V and J ends lost 4 bases and 0 bases, in that order; junction bases with no gene match: 6. The germline V gene has CDR1 KGHDR and CDR2 SFDVKD. The CDR3 has 16 amino acids. The CDR3 protein is CATSDRDRASTDTQYF. CDR3 DNA: TGTGCCACCAGTGACCGCGACAGGGCCAGCACAGATACGCAGTATTTT.

This clonotype came up a few times. CDR3 residues: CASSLDQGHYNEQFF. Here the CDR3 DNA reads TGTGCCAGCAGCTTAGATCAGGGGCACTACAATGAGCAGTTCTTC. V gene TRBV11-2 combines with J gene TRBJ2-1, with D possibly TRBD1 on 6 matching bases. In germline, CDR1 is SGHAT, CDR2 FQNNGV. Trimming pared 0 bases from V and 3 bases from J, leaving 9 bases between. The CDR3 is 15 residues long.

This rearrangement joins TRBV12-3 or TRBV12-4 to TRBJ2-2; 7 bases map to TRBD2. There are 15 residues in the CDR3. V was pared by 1 base and J by 6 bases, with 5 bases of the junction left unmatched. In nucleotides, the CDR3 is TGTGCCAGCAGTTTAGGCGGGAGCGGGTCCGGGGAGCTGTTTTTT. It translates to CASSLGGSGSGELFF.

This clonotype was found many times. The chain uses TRBV30 and TRBJ1-5, with TRBD1 matching over 11 bases. Germline lookup yields CDR1 GTSNPN and CDR2 SVGIG (reference sequence). Trimming at V came to 3 bases and at J to 7 bases, leaving 8 bases not matched to a gene. The CDR3 runs 15 residues. Written as DNA, the CDR3 is TGTGCCTGGAGCGCCGGGACAGGGGGACGACAGCCCCAGCATTTT. Translated, it gives CAWSAGTGGRQPQHF.

The table lists this clonotype with a few counts. The V gene is TRBV7-6, the J gene TRBJ2-3; 7 bases are shared with TRBD1. The trim removed 1 base at V and 7 bases at J, leaving 2 bases unmatched. The CDR3 length is 13 residues. Germline V gives CDR1 SGHVS, CDR2 FNYEAQ. The CDR3 DNA follows: TGTGCCAGCAGCTTAGGGACAGGTAATACGCAGTATTTT. Residues: CASSLGTGNTQYF. The full variable domain, in which reference TRBV7-6 and TRBJ2-3 provide the parts outside the CDR3, is GAGVSQSPRYKVTKRGQDVALRCDPISGHVSLYWYRQALGQGPEFLTYFNYEAQQDKSGLPNDRFSAERPEGSISTLTIQRTEQRDSAMYRCASSLGTGNTQYFGPGTRLTVL.

This clonotype was counted a few times. The rearrangement uses TRBV20-1 and TRBJ2-7, with no clear D. Trimming removed 3 bases at V and 3 bases at J, with 18 bases between. Germline CDR1 DFQATT, CDR2 SNEGSKA (reference sequence). The CDR3 consists of 15 residues. As DNA, the CDR3 is TGCAGTGCTAGCAACCCTGTGACGGATTACTACGAGCAGTACTTC. Amino acids: CSASNPVTDYYEQYF.

This sequence joins TRBV18 and TRBJ2-7, with D perhaps TRBD1 (6 bases). The CDR3 contains 13 residues. The V end lost 3 bases, the J end lost 2 bases, and 8 bases lay between the germline ends. Germline values: CDR1 KGHSH, CDR2 LQKENI. CDR3 nucleotide sequence: TGTGCCAGCTCACCGGACAGCCCCTACGAGCAGTACTTC. Encoded protein: CASSPDSPYEQYF.

This clonotype was seen a few times. The chain combines TRBV6-5 with TRBJ2-1, with TRBD2 matching 14 bases. The CDR3 spans 18 residues. V lost 1 base and J lost 2; bases outside the gene matches: 4. Germline V gene sequence: CDR1 MNHEY, CDR2 SVGAGI. The CDR3 DNA reads as TGTGCCAGCAGTTACTTGGGGACTAGCGGGAGCCCCTACAATGAGCAGTTCTTC. This sequence encodes CASSYLGTSGSPYNEQFF.

This clonotype showed up just a few times. The rearrangement uses TRBV7-2 and TRBJ2-7, with D unresolved. Trimming removed 5 bases from V and 9 bases from J, with 11 bases in between. This CDR3 is 11 amino acids long. The germline gives CDR1 SGHTA, CDR2 FQGNSA. The CDR3, as DNA: TGTGCCAGCAGCGCTCAGGTGCTGCAGTACTTC. It translates to CASSAQVLQYF.

This clonotype came up many times. V is TRBV5-1 and J is TRBJ1-2; 7 bases are a match to TRBD1. Per the germline V gene, CDR1 is SGHRS and CDR2 is YFSETQ. The trim removed 0 bases at V and 2 bases at J, leaving 4 bases unmatched. The CDR3 extends over 15 amino acids. The CDR3 nucleotides are TGCGCCAGCAGCTTGGAAGGGGGCAGGAACTATGGCTACACCTTC. Encoded protein: CASSLEGGRNYGYTF.

V gene TRBV28 combines with J gene TRBJ1-6, with TRBD1 matching over 11 bases. CDR1 and CDR2 (germline): MDHEN, SYDVKM. The CDR3 length is 16 residues. Trimming removed 7 bases from V and 6 bases from J; junction bases left unmatched: 8. The CDR3 DNA is TGTGCCAGCACTAAACCCGGGACAGGGGGTAATTCACCCCTCCACTTT. It codes for CASTKPGTGGNSPLHF.

The rearrangement uses TRBV7-6 and TRBJ2-1; maybe TRBD2 (6 bases). Per the germline V gene, CDR1 is SGHVS and CDR2 is FNYEAQ. Trimming pared 2 bases from V and 7 bases from J, leaving 12 bases between. This CDR3 is built from 14 residues. The DNA for the CDR3 is TGTGCCAGCAGCTTAATCTCGGGGGAAAATGAGCAGTTCTTC. The encoded protein is CASSLISGENEQFF.

DNA of the CDR3: TGTGCCAGCAGTCCTACAACGGGATACGAGCAGTACTTC. It is translated as CASSPTTGYEQYF. The chain recombines TRBV7-6 with TRBJ2-7; possibly TRBD2 for D (5 bases). CDR3 size: 13 residues. V lost 6 bases and J lost 4, with 13 bases in between. From germline, CDR1 is SGHVS and CDR2 FNYEAQ.

The chain has TRBV10-1 and TRBJ2-3; 8 bases fit TRBD1. The CDR3 length is 15 residues. Germline V gives CDR1 WNHNN, CDR2 SYGVQD (reference sequence). The J segment lost 5 bases and the V segment lost 3 bases, leaving 7 bases of the junction unmatched. The CDR3 nucleotides read TGCGCCAGCAGTGACCCCCGGACAGGGTTAGATACGCAGTATTTT. Residues: CASSDPRTGLDTQYF.

This clonotype appeared a few times. This chain joins TRBV19 and TRBJ2-1, with 7 positions matching TRBD2. Per the germline V gene, CDR1 is LNHDA and CDR2 is SQIVND (reference sequence). Trimming removed 6 bases from V and 2 bases from J; junction bases left unmatched: 1. This CDR3 comprises 13 residues. The DNA of the CDR3 is TGTGCCAGTAGCCGGGGGGCCTACAATGAGCAGTTCTTC. Translating it yields CASSRGAYNEQFF.

This clonotype was counted only a few times. The V gene is TRBV6-5, the J gene TRBJ2-1; D call uncertain. The CDR3 is made up of 16 amino acids. CDR1 is MNHEY, CDR2 SVGAGI, per germline. V was pared by 0 bases and J by 2 bases, with 11 bases between. CDR3 bases: TGTGCCAGCAGTTACTCGAAGGGCCACCCCTACAATGAGCAGTTCTTC. This gives the protein CASSYSKGHPYNEQFF.

V gene TRBV7-6 combines with J gene TRBJ2-7; D is undetermined. Trimming removed 1 base from V and 1 base from J, with 8 bases in between. Germline V gene sequence: CDR1 SGHVS, CDR2 FNYEAQ. The CDR3 length is 14 residues. The CDR3: CASSLESSSYEQYF. The CDR3 bases are TGTGCCAGCAGCTTAGAAAGCAGTTCCTACGAGCAGTACTTC.

V is TRBV9 and J is TRBJ2-7, with D possibly being TRBD1 or TRBD2 (5 bases each). Germline lookup yields CDR1 SGDLS and CDR2 YYNGEE. The V gene lost 0 bases and the J gene lost 5 bases, with 12 bases spanning the gap. The CDR3 spans 14 residues. CDR3 nucleotide sequence: TGTGCCAGCAGCGTAGGGGGGTTTTCGAACGAGCAGTACTTC. Translating it yields CASSVGGFSNEQYF.

The chain has TRBV12-3 or TRBV12-4 and TRBJ2-1, with TRBD2 matching over 7 bases. V shed 0 bases, J shed 6 bases, and the junction held 8 bases outside the gene matches. The CDR3 is 16 amino acids. The CDR3 region is CASSLAETSLGNEQFF. The CDR3 DNA sequence: TGTGCCAGCAGTTTAGCGGAGACTAGCCTGGGCAATGAGCAGTTCTTC.

This clonotype was counted a few times. The rearrangement joins TRBV15 to TRBJ2-1, with a weak D call TRBD1 (5 bases). CDR1 and CDR2 (germline): LNHNV, YYDKDF (reference sequence). The CDR3 is made up of 15 amino acids. Trimming removed 0 bases at V and 7 bases at J, with 13 bases between. The CDR3, as DNA: TGTGCCACCAGCAGAGACGGTTACAGGATGAATGAGCAGTTCTTC. Translation: CATSRDGYRMNEQFF.

This clonotype was seen a handful of times. The rearrangement links TRBV2 to TRBJ2-7; D uncertain. CDR1 and CDR2 from the germline V gene are SNHLY and FYNNEI. The CDR3 runs 11 residues. Trimming shortened V by 6 bases and J by 2 bases, and 5 bases separated the two germline ends. The CDR3 sequence is CASRTTYEQYF. The CDR3 DNA reads TGTGCCAGCAGGACAACCTACGAGCAGTACTTC.

The V gene is TRBV10-3, the J gene TRBJ2-3; possibly TRBD2 for D (8 bases). The V gene lost 9 bases and the J gene lost 10 bases, with 23 bases spanning the gap. CDR1 and CDR2 (germline): ENHRY, SYGVKD. The CDR3 sequence is 14 residues long. The CDR3 DNA sequence: TGTGCCATGAAACAGGGGACTAGGGATTCGGCGCAGTATTTT. This sequence encodes CAMKQGTRDSAQYF.

V usage is TRBV25-1 and J usage is TRBJ1-1; the D gene is possibly TRBD1 (6 bases). Trimming took 0 bases from V and 1 from J, leaving 9 bases between them. The CDR3 is 15 amino acids. Germline loops: CDR1 MGHDK, CDR2 SYGVNS. CDR3: CASSEYGTTNTEAFF. CDR3 nucleotide sequence: TGTGCCAGCAGTGAATATGGGACAACGAACACTGAAGCTTTCTTT.

The gene calls are TRBV6-5 and TRBJ1-2; the D is unclear. The V and J ends lost 7 bases and 1 base respectively, with 7 bases between them. Per the germline V gene, CDR1 is MNHEY and CDR2 is SVGAGI. The CDR3 has 12 amino acids. The CDR3 DNA follows: TGTGCCAGCAACTCGAATAACTATGGCTACACCTTC. It specifies CASNSNNYGYTF.

This clonotype was observed a few times. V and J are TRBV29-1 and TRBJ2-1, with 9 bases aligning to TRBD2. The CDR3 has 17 residues. Trimming took 5 bases from V and 5 from J; bases not matched to a gene: 16. Germline V gene data show CDR1 as SQVTM and CDR2 as ANQGSEA. CDR3 in DNA: TGCAGCGTTTCCCCTGGACTACGCGGGAGGGAAAACAATGAGCAGTTCTTC. Translating gives CSVSPGLRGRENNEQFF.

This clonotype turned up a few times. V gene TRBV3-1 combines with J gene TRBJ2-5; 9 nucleotides match TRBD2. Germline CDR1 LGHDT, CDR2 YNNKEL (reference sequence). V lost 4 bases to trimming and J lost 1 base; unmatched junction nucleotides: 7. CDR3 length equals 16 residues. CDR3 loop: CASSPLAGEIQETQYF. CDR3 in DNA: TGTGCCAGCAGCCCTTTAGCGGGGGAGATCCAAGAGACCCAGTACTTC.

This clonotype occurred a few times. The chain carries TRBV24-1 and TRBJ1-5; possibly TRBD1 for D (6 bases). Germline V gene data show CDR1 as KGHDR and CDR2 as SFDVKD. The CDR3 extends over 16 amino acids. Trimming stripped 4 bases from V and 6 bases from J, with 18 bases between. The CDR3 is CATSEGGRGTGQPQHF. Written as DNA, the CDR3 is TGTGCCACCAGTGAAGGTGGCAGGGGCACAGGTCAGCCCCAGCATTTT.

This chain joins TRBV7-9 and TRBJ2-1; no clear D. CDR1 and CDR2 from the germline V gene are SEHNR and FQNEAQ (reference sequence). This CDR3 contains 13 residues. V lost 5 bases and J lost 4, with 9 bases in between. In DNA form, the CDR3 reads TGTGCCAGCAGCCCTTATTTATACAATGAGCAGTTCTTC. Residues: CASSPYLYNEQFF.